The subject of this entry is one TCR beta chain. What it recognizes is unknown. CDR3 length: 14 residues. V dropped 3 bases and J dropped 8 bases, with 17 bases sitting between them. The germline CDR1 and CDR2 sequences are DFQATT and SNEGSKA (reference sequence). The data were taken from a study of blood T cells in healthy people across ages. Study observations and caveats: The unsorted PBMCs prevented any conclusive comparison of naive versus antigen-experienced cells.

The second PCR ran roughly 6 to 12 cycles with a sample-barcoded 5' primer and J-beta primers. TCRdb re-derived calls from the 5' RACE reads in MiXCR, one entry per CDR3 protein. The sample lists some 760,000 distinct CDR3 sequences; 25% were seen once. The data also belong to a second study, concerning T cells of mothers and their children.

The TCR sequence derives from a boy between 10 and 17 years old in good health. The gene calls are TRBV20-1 and TRBJ2-1; D may be TRBD2 (6 bases). The sequenced material came from blood. The CDR3: CSASLSPSGHEQFF. CDR3 coding DNA: TGCAGTGCTAGTCTATCCCCGAGCGGGCATGAGCAGTTCTTC.